The 16 T cell receptor beta chains below were found in one sample sequenced in a study of cytomegalovirus exposure and HLA in healthy donors. 60 Vbeta and 13 Jbeta primers were used in PCR. Some clones are missing from TCRdb's copy, which holds only in-frame ones; the method was immunoSEQ multiplex PCR. The sample has around 53,000 clones; roughly 73% are singletons. Specimen: PBMCs. Receptors were obtained from a young man in good health and CMV-seronegative.

A few counts support this clone. This rearrangement joins TRBV7-2 to TRBJ2-5; 10 bases agree with TRBD2. This CDR3 is built from 17 residues. Germline V gene lookup returns CDR1 SGHTA and CDR2 FQGNSA. V lost 2 bases and J lost 5; bases outside the gene matches: 11. CDR3 sequence (DNA): TGTGCCAGCAGCTTATTCACTAGCGGGACCCGCCGGGAGACCCAGTACTTC. Translated, it gives CASSLFTSGTRRETQYF. The full variable domain, rest sourced from reference TRBV7-2 and TRBJ2-5, is GAGVSQSPSNKVTEKGKDVELRCDPISGHTALYWYRQSLGQGLEFLIYFQGNSAPDKSGLPSDRFSAERTGGSVSTLTIQRTQQEDSAVYLCASSLFTSGTRRETQYFGPGTRLLVL.

The chain uses TRBV7-6 and TRBJ1-1; D is possibly TRBD1 (5 bases). CDR1 SGHVS and CDR2 FNYEAQ come from the germline V gene. CDR3 length: 14 residues. The V gene lost 4 bases and the J gene lost 3 bases, with 12 bases spanning the gap. CDR3: CASSYNLRDTEAFF. The CDR3 DNA sequence: TGTGCCAGCAGCTACAACCTCAGGGACACTGAAGCTTTCTTT.

The chain joins TRBV14 to TRBJ1-4; 7 positions match TRBD1. The V gene end was trimmed by 0 bases and the J gene end by 8 bases; junction bases not matched to a gene: 12. The CDR3 contains 17 residues. CDR1 and CDR2 from the germline V gene are SGHDN and FVKESK. CDR3 sequence reads: CASSQDLPGQWREKLFF. In DNA form, the CDR3 reads TGTGCCAGCAGCCAAGATCTGCCGGGACAGTGGAGGGAAAAACTGTTTTTT.

V gene TRBV6-5 combines with J gene TRBJ1-1; a possible D gene is TRBD1 (5 bases). Trimming stripped 2 bases from V and 4 bases from J, with 11 bases between. The CDR3 length is 14 residues. The germline V gene encodes CDR1 MNHEY and CDR2 SVGAGI. CDR3 sequence: CASSYNDQGTEAFF. DNA of the CDR3: TGTGCCAGCAGTTACAACGACCAGGGCACTGAAGCTTTCTTT.

The rearrangement links TRBV4-3 to TRBJ1-2; possible D gene TRBD1, 6 bases. Trimming left V 0 bases short and J 1 base short, with 9 bases between. The CDR3 has 15 amino acids. Germline CDR1 is LGHNA and CDR2 is YSLEER. The CDR3 nucleotides are TGCGCCAGCAGCCAAGATGCACAGGGTAACTATGGCTACACCTTC. It specifies CASSQDAQGNYGYTF.

The chain recombines TRBV5-4 with TRBJ1-1; D might be TRBD1 (5 bases). Germline V gene lookup returns CDR1 SGHNT and CDR2 YYREEE (reference sequence). Trimming took off 2 bases at V and 8 bases at J, with 10 bases between the two ends. This CDR3 contains 12 residues. CDR3 in amino acids: CASSFIGQEAFF. For the CDR3, the DNA is TGTGCCAGCAGCTTTATTGGACAAGAAGCTTTCTTT.

The rearrangement links TRBV2 to TRBJ2-1; 13 bases are shared with TRBD2. With 6 bases clipped from V and 2 bases from J, the junction kept 16 bases outside the gene matches. Germline assignment: CDR1 SNHLY and CDR2 FYNNEI. The CDR3 contains 20 residues. The CDR3 bases are TGTGCCAGCAGGAGTCACATAGGACTAGCGGGAGTTGAGGCCTACAATGAGCAGTTCTTC. Translated: CASRSHIGLAGVEAYNEQFF.

V is TRBV7-2 and J is TRBJ1-2; unclear D gene. The V end lost 3 bases, the J end lost 10 bases, and 12 bases lay between the germline ends. The CDR3 is 12 amino acids. CDR1 and CDR2 (germline): SGHTA, FQGNSA. In nucleotides, the CDR3 is TGTGCCAGCAGCTTGGGTCGGGGTGACTACACCTTC. This gives the protein CASSLGRGDYTF.

The chain carries TRBV28 and TRBJ2-2; tentative D call: TRBD1 (6 bases). CDR1 and CDR2 (germline): MDHEN, SYDVKM. The CDR3 is made up of 15 amino acids. V lost 6 bases, J lost 1 base, and 12 bases lay in between. The CDR3 DNA reads as TGTGCCAGCAGGGCGTCACAGGGGAACACCGGGGAGCTGTTTTTT. Its translation is CASRASQGNTGELFF.

The V and J genes are TRBV30 and TRBJ2-1; the match to TRBD2 covers 7 bases. V trimming: 0 bases; J trimming: 9 bases; junction bases outside the gene matches: 5. This CDR3 region has 13 residues. The germline V gene encodes CDR1 GTSNPN and CDR2 SVGIG (reference sequence). The CDR3 here is CAWSVGGPSEQFF. CDR3 DNA: TGTGCCTGGAGTGTGGGAGGGCCTAGTGAGCAGTTCTTC.

The chain couples TRBV5-6 to TRBJ1-4; tentative D call: TRBD1 (5 bases). The CDR3 contains 17 residues. CDR1 and CDR2 (germline): SGHDT, YYEEEE. V was trimmed by 4 bases and J by 5 bases, leaving 21 bases between them. CDR3 region: CASSHLGTGPVNEKLFF. For the CDR3, the DNA is TGTGCCAGCAGCCACTTGGGTACAGGCCCGGTCAATGAAAAACTGTTTTTT.

This clone was seen only a few times. The V call is TRBV7-9, the J call TRBJ2-7; 11 nucleotides align to TRBD2. Trimming took 3 bases from V and 5 from J; bases not matched to a gene: 3. Germline assignment: CDR1 SEHNR and CDR2 FQNEAQ (reference sequence). The CDR3 has 14 amino acids. The CDR3 loop reads CASSFGTSGHEQYF. The CDR3 DNA sequence: TGTGCCAGCAGCTTCGGGACTAGCGGCCACGAGCAGTACTTC. Together with reference TRBV7-9 and TRBJ2-7, the CDR3 gives the full variable domain: DTGVSQNPRHKITKRGQNVTFRCDPISEHNRLYWYRQTLGQGPEFLTYFQNEAQLEKSRLLSDRFSAERPKGSFSTLEIQRTEQGDSAMYLCASSFGTSGHEQYFGPGTRLTVT.

V and J are TRBV29-1 and TRBJ1-5, with a weak D call TRBD1 (5 bases). Between the trimmed V and J ends, which lost 4 bases and 4 bases, there was a span of 11 bases. The CDR3 runs to 13 residues. CDR1 SQVTM and CDR2 ANQGSEA come from the germline V gene. The CDR3 sequence is CSVVTDLNQPQHF. As DNA, the CDR3 is TGCAGCGTTGTGACAGACCTAAATCAGCCCCAGCATTTT.

This sequence joins TRBV7-2 and TRBJ2-5; D possibly corresponds to TRBD1 (6 bases). Trimming removed 5 bases at V and 5 bases at J, with 15 bases between. The CDR3 is 14 amino acids. CDR1 and CDR2 from the germline V gene are SGHTA and FQGNSA. CDR3 DNA sequence: TGTGCCAGCAGCCAGGGGCATCTCGCGGAGACCCAGTACTTC. Translated, it gives CASSQGHLAETQYF.

V usage is TRBV4-2 and J usage is TRBJ2-1; 12 bases line up with TRBD2. This CDR3 is built from 17 residues. The ends lost 3 bases at V and 4 bases at J; junction bases unmatched: 7. The V gene's germline CDR1 is LGHNA and CDR2 YNFKEQ. The CDR3 bases are TGTGCCAGCAGCCAGACACTAGCGGGAGGCCTGTACAATGAGCAGTTCTTC. It is translated as CASSQTLAGGLYNEQFF.

The V gene is TRBV7-3, the J gene TRBJ2-2, with TRBD1 identical over 7 bases. The trim removed 5 bases at V and 6 bases at J, leaving 6 bases unmatched. Germline values: CDR1 SGHTA, CDR2 FQGTGA. The CDR3 loop spans 14 amino acids. DNA of the CDR3: TGTGCCAGCAGCCCCGGGACAGTGGCCGGGGAGCTGTTTTTT. Translating gives CASSPGTVAGELFF.